This T cell receptor (beta chain) came from a study of a mutant IDH1 vaccine in newly diagnosed glioma. Assay: immunoSEQ multiplex PCR; the TCRdb copy retains only in-frame clones and omits some. This repertoire shows some 51,000 clones, around 80% found once; its top ten account for roughly 5.2%. As to this clone: Its antigen is not known.

Time point indicated: week 5, during vaccination. What each vaccine dose contained was 300 ug of mutant IDH1 20-mer peptide, accompanied by topical imiquimod. This clonotype was sampled from a man aged 50-59 years with glioma. Sequenced material: PBMCs, taken from a glioma patient whose treatment included an IDH1 peptide vaccine.

CDR3 residues: CASTRGTNYGYTF. The CDR3 nucleotides read TGTGCCAGCACCCGGGGGACGAACTATGGCTACACCTTC. This chain joins TRBV27 and TRBJ1-2, with D perhaps TRBD1 (5 bases). From germline, CDR1 is MNHEY and CDR2 SMNVEV (reference sequence). The CDR3 loop spans 13 amino acids. Trimming removed 7 bases from V and 2 bases from J, with 11 bases in between.